This TCR beta chain is from a study of graft-versus-host responses after intestinal transplantation (dated by TCRdb to about 2021). General notes on the study: The transplants that recipients got were multivisceral, liver-intestinal, or isolated intestinal. Anti-thymocyte globulin induction was given to all recipients, followed by maintenance tacrolimus and steroids for about 3 years. A peak of at least 4% donor T cells among recipient peripheral blood mononuclear cells was the definition used for donor T cell macrochimerism. To identify alloreactive clones, pre-transplant mixed lymphocyte reaction products were sequenced and compared with unstimulated pre-transplant donor and recipient T cells. After intestinal transplantation, graft-versus-host and host-versus-graft alloreactive T cell clones in the graft, circulation and bone marrow were tracked using bulk TCR-beta CDR3 sequencing. The cohort enrolled about two dozen intestinal transplant recipients including one retransplant, and a few patients lacking pretransplant specimens were excluded. Samples from a few later patients were sequenced in-house on an Illumina MiSeq with MiXCR processing rather than by the commercial service. General findings and caveats noted by the study authors: The conclusions were limited by the relatively low number and heterogeneity of the intestinal transplant patients. Early after transplant, declines in HvG clones were associated with peak levels of circulating GvH clones. In patients with donor T cell macrochimerism, the allografts had high GvH to HvG T cell clonal ratios. GvH clones were detected in recipient bone marrow, and some appeared earlier in ileal mucosa or blood, consistent with an intestinal mucosal origin.

As for this clone: Its antigen remains unidentified. No per-base quality is available; no much larger clone lies one base away.

From the germline V gene (reference sequence), CDR1 is LNHDA and CDR2 is SQIVND. The CDR3 runs 14 amino acids, cysteine and phenylalanine included. Just the 42-base CDR3 DNA is kept, in frame starting at base 1. V lost 5 bases and J lost 12 bases, and the count of bases not matched to a germline gene is 12. This specimen's time point label, per the study, means: cells obtained before transplantation from donor or recipient. CD3+CD4+ and CD3+CD8+ populations were FACS-sorted from unstimulated pre-transplant donor and recipient cells taken from spleen or lymph nodes. The library was built by means of the immunoSEQ multiplex PCR assay. For most patients, genomic DNA was isolated with the Qiagen DNeasy Blood and Tissue Kit and shipped frozen to Adaptive Biotechnologies for TCR sequencing. High-throughput TCR-beta CDR3 sequencing of genomic DNA from most patients was performed by Adaptive Biotechnologies. The study's processing was this. Adaptive's ImmunoSEQ software was the source of the TCR sequencing data for fewer than 20 patients, while a few other patients were processed with MiXCR and VDJtools. To correct CD4 versus CD8 sorting errors, any sequence found in both subsets at a frequency ratio below 5:1 was removed. CDR3 nucleotide sequences shared by donor and recipient were removed because the origin of these sequences could not be assigned. To count as alloreactive, a clone needed at least 2-fold expansion over unstimulated cells and a minimum CFSE-low frequency of 0.002% (template counts) or 0.001% (read counts). Mappable clones were those detected in sequenced pre-transplant spleen, lymph node, or MLR CFSE-low populations of the donor or recipient. The cumulative frequency of alloreactive clones was calculated as a percentage of all sequences, weighted by copy number. TCRdb limited this immuneACCESS table to in-frame rearrangements with V and J called. A share of clones is missing; checked studies link under half to unresolved V genes, and the rest is unexplained. That table furnishes V, J and clone size, whereas the DNA furnished D and trimming. The sample records tens of thousands of clones, approximately 90% of which are singletons. The ten largest clones take up 7% to 9.5% of the sample.

This sequence uses TRBV19 and TRBJ1-4; the junction holds 7 bases that match TRBD1. The material was unstimulated CD8+ T cells sorted from spleen or lymph node cells, obtained before transplant. The source is a human donor who was the organ donor for an intestinal transplant. The nucleotide sequence is TGTGCCAGTAGTGCAGCGGTCGGACAGGATGAACTGTTTTTT. Protein translation: CASSAAVGQDELFF.